These 27 T cell receptor beta chains were all obtained from the same sample, sequenced in a study of blood T cell repertoires in COVID-19. TCRdb keeps only in-frame clones here, not all; method: immunoSEQ multiplex PCR. The table has over 60,000 clones, approximately 80% seen once. The sample comprised peripheral blood. The receptors come from a man at least 80 years old with active COVID-19.

The chain recombines TRBV18 with TRBJ2-3, with D possibly being TRBD2 (5 bases). This CDR3 comprises 15 residues. The V and J ends lost 3 bases and 1 base respectively, with 11 bases between them. Germline V gene lookup returns CDR1 KGHSH and CDR2 LQKENI. CDR3 DNA: TGTGCCAGCTCACCTGGGAGCGACGGCACAGATACGCAGTATTTT. Translating gives CASSPGSDGTDTQYF.

This clone was found a few times. This rearrangement joins TRBV7-2 to TRBJ2-7; 7 nucleotides line up with TRBD2. This CDR3 is 14 amino acids long. The junction had 7 bases not matched to a gene; V was cut back by 4 bases and J by 4 bases. Germline V gives CDR1 SGHTA, CDR2 FQGNSA. CDR3 DNA sequence: TGTGCCAGCAGCTCGTCAAGCGGGGCGTACGAGCAGTACTTC. Residues: CASSSSSGAYEQYF.

There are a few counts of this clone. The chain has TRBV6-5 and TRBJ2-1; TRBD1 matches at 9 bases. With 6 bases clipped from V and 9 bases from J, the junction kept 9 bases outside the gene matches. This CDR3 is 14 amino acids long. Germline-derived CDR1 and CDR2 are MNHEY and SVGAGI. The CDR3, as DNA: TGTGCCAGCAGCACCGGGACAGGGCTTCGTGAGCAGTTCTTC. Translating it yields CASSTGTGLREQFF.

The chain is built from TRBV5-1 and TRBJ2-5, with no clear D. CDR3 length equals 14 residues. V lost 0 bases to trimming and J lost 1 base, with 7 bases between them. Germline loops: CDR1 SGHRS, CDR2 YFSETQ. Written as DNA, the CDR3 is TGCGCCAGCAGCTTGGTGCCAGTCCAAGAGACCCAGTACTTC. Translating it yields CASSLVPVQETQYF. Combining the CDR3 with reference TRBV5-1 and TRBJ2-5 gives the whole variable domain KAGVTQTPRYLIKTRGQQVTLSCSPISGHRSVSWYQQTPGQGLQFLFEYFSETQRNKGNFPGRFSGRQFSNSRSEMNVSTLELGDSALYLCASSLVPVQETQYFGPGTRLLVL.

The rearrangement links TRBV27 to TRBJ1-4; D possibly corresponds to TRBD1 (5 bases). Germline V gene data show CDR1 as MNHEY and CDR2 as SMNVEV (reference sequence). This CDR3 is built from 17 residues. The V and J ends lost 3 bases and 0 bases respectively, with 14 bases between them. CDR3: CASSFIGRTTTNEKLFF. The DNA for the CDR3 is TGTGCCAGCAGTTTCATCGGACGGACAACAACTAATGAAAAACTGTTTTTT.

This rearrangement joins TRBV25-1 to TRBJ2-1; 7 positions agree with TRBD1. CDR3 length equals 14 residues. CDR1 MGHDK and CDR2 SYGVNS come from the germline V gene. With V trimmed by 6 bases and J by 5 bases, 7 bases remained unmatched. The CDR3 nucleotides are TGTGCCAGCAGCCTCGGGACAGCTAACAATGAGCAGTTCTTC. Translating it yields CASSLGTANNEQFF.

The chain has TRBV3-1 (or the pseudogene TRBV3-2) and TRBJ2-4; the D gene is possibly TRBD1 (5 bases). Germline CDR1 and CDR2: LGHDT and YNNKEL (reference sequence). The CDR3 spans 15 residues. Trimming removed 1 base at V and 6 bases at J, with 13 bases between. The CDR3: CASSQGGRNANIQYF. The DNA for the CDR3 is TGTGCCAGCAGCCAAGGGGGCCGGAACGCAAACATTCAGTACTTC.

The CDR3 DNA is TGTGCCAGCAGCCACCAGGGAGGTCCAGGGAATAGCAATCAGCCCCAGCATTTT. As protein: CASSHQGGPGNSNQPQHF. The chain has TRBV4-2 and TRBJ1-5, with a tentative D call TRBD1 (5 bases). Trimming cost V 3 bases and J 0 bases, with 18 bases left between them. Germline CDR1 is LGHNA and CDR2 is YNFKEQ. The CDR3 length is 18 residues.

The rearrangement links TRBV7-2 to TRBJ2-3; 9 bases agree with TRBD2. Germline V gives CDR1 SGHTA, CDR2 FQGNSA. The J segment lost 4 bases and the V segment lost 1 base, leaving 6 bases of the junction unmatched. There are 16 residues in the CDR3. CDR3 sequence: CASSLVPSGVPDTQYF. Written as DNA, the CDR3 is TGTGCCAGCAGCTTAGTACCTAGCGGGGTACCAGATACGCAGTATTTT.

V is TRBV5-1 and J is TRBJ1-3; 8 bases align to TRBD1. Trimming at V came to 2 bases and at J to 0 bases, leaving 1 base not matched to a gene. Looked up from germline, CDR1 is SGHRS and CDR2 is YFSETQ. The CDR3 runs to 15 residues. DNA for the CDR3: TGCGCCAGCAGCTTCGACAGGGGCTCTGGAAACACCATATATTTT. This encodes CASSFDRGSGNTIYF.

V gene TRBV6-2 or TRBV6-3 combines with J gene TRBJ2-7, with TRBD1 matching 9 bases. CDR1 MNHEY and CDR2 SVGEGT come from the germline V gene. The length of the CDR3 is 14 residues. Trimming took 2 bases from V and 7 from J; bases not matched to a gene: 6. The CDR3 DNA sequence: TGTGCCAGCAGTTACCCCCGACAGGGGGATGAGCAGTACTTC. It translates to CASSYPRQGDEQYF.

V usage is TRBV9 and J usage is TRBJ2-2; a weak D match, TRBD2 (5 bases). This CDR3 is built from 17 residues. Germline loops: CDR1 SGDLS, CDR2 YYNGEE. V lost 1 base, J lost 0 bases, and 13 bases lay in between. Here the CDR3 DNA reads TGTGCCAGCAGCGTACGGGTTAGCGTTACGAACACCGGGGAGCTGTTTTTT. Protein: CASSVRVSVTNTGELFF.

A single count supports this clone. Its ends do not fully match the called genes, so a read error is possible. The J gene is TRBJ1-2, the V gene TRBV7-9; TRBD1 might be the D (6 bases). There are 16 residues in the CDR3. From germline, CDR1 is SEHNR and CDR2 FQNEAQ (reference sequence). CDR3: CASSVAGSRGNYGYTF. In DNA, the CDR3 is TGTGCCAGCAGCGTAGCCGGGTCCAGGGGTAACTATGGCTACACCTTC.

As DNA, the CDR3 is TGTGCCAGCTCACCGGGACAGGGGGCAAACATTCAGTACTTC. Amino acids: CASSPGQGANIQYF. This chain connects TRBV18 to TRBJ2-4, with 12 bases fitting TRBD1. The CDR3 consists of 14 residues. V trimming: 3 bases; J trimming: 6 bases; junction bases outside the gene matches: 0. Germline values: CDR1 KGHSH, CDR2 LQKENI.

This clone has only one observation. J is TRBJ2-7 and V is TRBV11-2, with D maybe TRBD2 (6 bases). CDR1 is SGHAT and CDR2 is FQNNGV in the germline V gene. Trimming took 1 base from V and 1 from J, leaving 8 bases between them. The CDR3 has 14 residues. The CDR3 DNA reads as TGTGCCAGCAGCTTAGGGAGGGTTTCCTACGAGCAGTACTTC. This gives the protein CASSLGRVSYEQYF.

This clone was observed once. This CDR3 is CASSRLVGTDTQYF. In DNA, the CDR3 is TGTGCCAGCAGCCGACTAGTGGGCACAGATACGCAGTATTTT. This chain links TRBV9 with TRBJ2-3, with TRBD2 as a possible D gene (6 bases). Germline loops: CDR1 SGDLS, CDR2 YYNGEE. With 4 bases removed from V and 1 base from J, the gap between germline ends came to 10 bases. The CDR3 contains 14 residues.

The chain recombines TRBV10-2 with TRBJ2-7, with 8 bases aligning to TRBD2. The CDR3 is 15 amino acids. Germline loops: CDR1 WSHSY, CDR2 SAAADI. V was clipped by 3 bases and J by 2 bases; unmatched bases: 6. The CDR3 DNA is TGCGCCAGCAGTGAATTCGGCGGGGGGACCTACGAGCAGTACTTC. Protein product: CASSEFGGGTYEQYF.

This chain links TRBV28 with TRBJ2-7; 11 nucleotides align to TRBD1. Germline assignment: CDR1 MDHEN and CDR2 SYDVKM. The V and J ends lost 4 bases and 5 bases, in that order; junction bases with no gene match: 7. The CDR3 is made up of 15 amino acids. This chain's CDR3 is CASSSQPGQGDEQYF. Written as DNA, the CDR3 is TGTGCCAGCAGTTCGCAACCGGGACAGGGGGACGAGCAGTACTTC.

V usage is TRBV7-2 and J usage is TRBJ2-7, with 7 bases fitting TRBD2. Losses at the gene ends were 5 bases for V and 5 bases for J; bases not matched to a gene: 3. The CDR3 runs 12 residues. Germline CDR1 is SGHTA and CDR2 is FQGNSA. CDR3 loop: CASSPGGNEQYF. The CDR3 DNA follows: TGTGCCAGCAGCCCGGGGGGTAACGAGCAGTACTTC.

This chain connects TRBV27 to TRBJ1-4; unclear D gene. Looked up from germline, CDR1 is MNHEY and CDR2 is SMNVEV (reference sequence). Trimming took off 10 bases at V and 4 bases at J, with 13 bases between the two ends. The CDR3 has 13 amino acids. The CDR3 DNA reads TGTGCCACCCCGGGGTTTCTTAATGAAAAACTGTTTTTT. This sequence encodes CATPGFLNEKLFF.

The chain joins TRBV28 to TRBJ1-2, with D unclear. V lost 6 bases and J 8 bases, leaving 10 bases between the germline ends. The CDR3 sequence is 11 residues long. CDR1 and CDR2 from the germline V gene are MDHEN and SYDVKM. The CDR3 DNA is TGTGCCAGCAGCCGGACGGGGGGCTACACCTTC. It specifies CASSRTGGYTF.

The chain employs TRBV12-3 or TRBV12-4 and TRBJ2-7; maybe TRBD1 (6 bases). This CDR3 has 13 residues. Trimming stripped 7 bases from V and 1 base from J, with 11 bases between. The CDR3 is CASTPTGSYEQYF. CDR3 bases: TGTGCCAGCACCCCGACAGGATCCTACGAGCAGTACTTC.

The chain is built from TRBV7-2 and TRBJ2-5, with TRBD2 matching over 7 bases. The J segment lost 5 bases and the V segment lost 5 bases, leaving 14 bases of the junction unmatched. CDR1 and CDR2 (germline): SGHTA, FQGNSA. The CDR3 extends over 16 amino acids. In DNA form, the CDR3 reads TGTGCCAGCAGCCTAGGCGGTGGCGGGAGCGGGGAGACCCAGTACTTC. Translation: CASSLGGGGSGETQYF.

The chain employs TRBV18 and TRBJ1-5, with D uncertain. The CDR3 is 14 residues long. V was clipped by 3 bases and J by 2 bases, with 8 bases between them. Germline V lookup: CDR1 KGHSH, CDR2 LQKENI. Here the CDR3 reads CASSPEVGNQPQHF. The DNA for the CDR3 is TGTGCCAGCTCACCCGAGGTTGGCAATCAGCCCCAGCATTTT.

This chain links TRBV19 with TRBJ1-1; a possible D gene is TRBD1 (6 bases). Trimming shortened V by 5 bases and J by 4 bases, and 17 bases separated the two germline ends. Germline V gene data show CDR1 as LNHDA and CDR2 as SQIVND (reference sequence). This CDR3 has 15 residues. The DNA of the CDR3 is TGTGCCAGTAGTGCCGACCGGGGGGGCGGCACTGAAGCTTTCTTT. Its translation is CASSADRGGGTEAFF.

This clone was picked up one time. V and J are TRBV7-2 and TRBJ2-4; 7 bases agree with TRBD2. The CDR3 contains 16 residues. V lost 10 bases and J lost 1; bases outside the gene matches: 13. Germline-derived CDR1 and CDR2 are SGHTA and FQGNSA. CDR3 loop: CATGGGGVAAKNIQYF. In DNA form, the CDR3 reads TGTGCCACCGGCGGGGGTGGTGTGGCGGCCAAAAACATTCAGTACTTC.

V usage is TRBV7-3 and J usage is TRBJ2-5; D perhaps matches TRBD1 (5 bases). The CDR3 consists of 14 residues. V gave up 5 bases and J gave up 5 bases, with 15 bases separating them. Germline CDR1 SGHTA, CDR2 FQGTGA. In DNA form, the CDR3 reads TGTGCCAGCAGCCCAGCCCCAGGGTTTGAGACCCAGTACTTC. Translating gives CASSPAPGFETQYF.